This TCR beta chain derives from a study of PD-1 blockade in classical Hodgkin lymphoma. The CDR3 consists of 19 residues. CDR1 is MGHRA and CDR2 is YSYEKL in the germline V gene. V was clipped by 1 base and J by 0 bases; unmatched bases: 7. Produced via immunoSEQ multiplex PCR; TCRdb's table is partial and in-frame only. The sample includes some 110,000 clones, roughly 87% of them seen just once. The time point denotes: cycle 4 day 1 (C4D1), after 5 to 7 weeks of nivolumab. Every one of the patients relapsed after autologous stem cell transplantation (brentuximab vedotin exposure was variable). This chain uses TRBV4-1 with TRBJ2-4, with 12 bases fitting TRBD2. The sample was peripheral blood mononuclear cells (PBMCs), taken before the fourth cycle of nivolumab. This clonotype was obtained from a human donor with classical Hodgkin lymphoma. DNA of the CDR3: TGCGCCAGCAGCCAAGGATTTACTAGCGGGAGGCTAGCCAAAAACATTCAGTACTTC. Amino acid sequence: CASSQGFTSGRLAKNIQYF.